The following is a T cell receptor beta chain sequence with its context. Its antigen is not identified. This beta chain was picked up by a library intended for alpha chains and is off target, so its count carries little meaning. CDR1 is SGHRS, CDR2 YFSETQ, per germline. CDR3 length: 14 residues. Trimming at V came to 4 bases and at J to 4 bases, leaving 1 base not matched to a gene. This sample was taken from a study of spatial heterogeneity in lung cancer. Study-wide context: Across tumor regions, counts of TCR transcripts showed a strong correlation with a T cell module score derived from matched bulk RNA-seq.

Regarding time point: sample taken at primary tumor resection. Researchers sequenced whole RNA taken from tumor, nontumor lung or frozen PBMC without sorting. Study results and caveats: Tumor mutation counts were tracked by expanded intratumoral alpha and beta TCR counts. Among tumor T cells, estimated coverage was roughly 7% for alpha chains and approximately 13% for beta chains.

Every TCR cDNA molecule carried a tag that served as a unique molecular identifier. TCRdb reprocessed the 5' RACE reads via MiXCR and lists one record per CDR3 protein. This table lists over ten distinct CDR3 sequences. V and J are TRBV5-1 and TRBJ2-5; 13 bases map to TRBD2. This specimen was lung tumor tissue, taken at surgery. This clonotype was sampled from a female donor with early-stage non-small cell lung cancer. CDR3 nucleotides: TGCGCCAGCAGCCGACTAGCGGGGGGAGAGACCCAGTACTTC. Protein sequence: CASSRLAGGETQYF.